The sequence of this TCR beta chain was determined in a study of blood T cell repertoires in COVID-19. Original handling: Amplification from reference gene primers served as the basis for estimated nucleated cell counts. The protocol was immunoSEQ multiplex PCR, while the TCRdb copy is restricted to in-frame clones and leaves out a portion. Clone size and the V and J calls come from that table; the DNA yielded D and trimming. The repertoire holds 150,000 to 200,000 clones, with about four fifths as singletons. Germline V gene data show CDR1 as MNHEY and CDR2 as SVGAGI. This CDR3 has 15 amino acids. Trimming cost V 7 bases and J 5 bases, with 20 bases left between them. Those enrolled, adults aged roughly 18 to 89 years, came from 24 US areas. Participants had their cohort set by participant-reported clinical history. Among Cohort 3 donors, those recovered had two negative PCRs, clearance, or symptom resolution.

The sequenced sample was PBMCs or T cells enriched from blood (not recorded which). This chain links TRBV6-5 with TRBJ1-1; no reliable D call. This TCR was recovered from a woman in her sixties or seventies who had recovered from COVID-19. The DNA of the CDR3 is TGTGCCAGCACCAGAGACGTCCTCCCGCGGACTGAAGCTTTCTTT. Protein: CASTRDVLPRTEAFF.